This T cell receptor (beta chain) came from a study of STAT5B mutations in CD4+ large granular lymphocyte leukemia. Study conclusions and caveats: Compared with healthy controls (2/35), patient top clones favored TRBV06 (8/27).

Sequencing was at survey level. Sequencing used immunoSEQ multiplex PCR; TCRdb keeps in-frame clones, though not all of them. The sample has some 30,000 clones, 75% to 85% seen once; the top ten hold 3.5% to 5%. As concerns this clone: Its antigen remains unknown.

V was clipped by 4 bases and J by 4 bases; unmatched bases: 4. The CDR3 has 14 amino acids. CDR1 is MNHEY and CDR2 is SMNVEV in the germline V gene (reference sequence). The sequence was obtained from a human donor in good health. Sequenced input: CD4+ T cells from blood buffy coats. This chain uses TRBV27 with TRBJ2-3; 8 bases match TRBD1. The CDR3: CASSSGQGSDTQYF. Written as DNA, the CDR3 is TGTGCCAGCAGTTCAGGACAGGGTTCAGATACGCAGTATTTT.